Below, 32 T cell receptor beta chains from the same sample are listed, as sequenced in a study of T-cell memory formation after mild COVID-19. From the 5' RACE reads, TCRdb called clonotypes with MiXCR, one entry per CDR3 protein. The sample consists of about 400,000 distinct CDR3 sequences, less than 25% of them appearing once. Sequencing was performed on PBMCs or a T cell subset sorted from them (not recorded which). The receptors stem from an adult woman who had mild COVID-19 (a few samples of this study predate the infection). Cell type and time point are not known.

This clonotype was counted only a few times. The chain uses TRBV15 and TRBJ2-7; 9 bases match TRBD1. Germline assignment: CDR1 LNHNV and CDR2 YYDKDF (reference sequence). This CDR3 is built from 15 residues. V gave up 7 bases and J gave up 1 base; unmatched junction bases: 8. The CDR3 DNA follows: TGTGCCACCAACCATCCGGGACAGGGATCCTACGAGCAGTACTTC. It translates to CATNHPGQGSYEQYF.

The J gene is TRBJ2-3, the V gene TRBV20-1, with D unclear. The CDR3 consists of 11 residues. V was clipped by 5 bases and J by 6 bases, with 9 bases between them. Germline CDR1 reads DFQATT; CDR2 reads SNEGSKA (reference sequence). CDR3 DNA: TGCAGTGCTTACCTAGGGGATACGCAGTATTTT. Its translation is CSAYLGDTQYF.

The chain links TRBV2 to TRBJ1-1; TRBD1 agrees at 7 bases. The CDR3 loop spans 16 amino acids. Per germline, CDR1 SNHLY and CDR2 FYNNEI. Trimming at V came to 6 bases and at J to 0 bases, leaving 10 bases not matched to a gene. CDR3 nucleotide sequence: TGTGCCAGCAGGGATGACTCAGGGGGAGTGAACACTGAAGCTTTCTTT. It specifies CASRDDSGGVNTEAFF.

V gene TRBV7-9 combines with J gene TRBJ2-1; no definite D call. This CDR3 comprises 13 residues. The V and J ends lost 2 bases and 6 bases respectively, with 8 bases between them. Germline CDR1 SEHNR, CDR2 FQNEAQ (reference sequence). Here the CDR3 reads CASSLNGFNEQFF. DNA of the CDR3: TGTGCCAGCAGCTTAAACGGGTTCAATGAGCAGTTCTTC.

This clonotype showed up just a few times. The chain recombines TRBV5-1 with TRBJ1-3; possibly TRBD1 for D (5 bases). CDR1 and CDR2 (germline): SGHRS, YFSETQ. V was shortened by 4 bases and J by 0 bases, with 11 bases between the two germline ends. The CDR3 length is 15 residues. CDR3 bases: TGCGCCAGCAGCCTAGGGACGAGCTCTGGAAACACCATATATTTT. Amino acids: CASSLGTSSGNTIYF.

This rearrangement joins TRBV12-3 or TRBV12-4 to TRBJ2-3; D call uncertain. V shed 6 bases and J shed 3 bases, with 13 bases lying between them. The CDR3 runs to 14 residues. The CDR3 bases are TGTGCCAGCAGCCGGAATACGATAACAGATACGCAGTATTTT. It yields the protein CASSRNTITDTQYF.

CDR3 nucleotide sequence: TGTGCCAGCAGTTTATCGGGGTGGTCGTCATTCCAAGAGACCCAGTACTTC. Its protein is CASSLSGWSSFQETQYF. The chain uses TRBV27 and TRBJ2-5, with D uncertain. V lost 0 bases and J lost 1, with 15 bases in between. Germline V gene data show CDR1 as MNHEY and CDR2 as SMNVEV (reference sequence). The CDR3 has 17 amino acids.

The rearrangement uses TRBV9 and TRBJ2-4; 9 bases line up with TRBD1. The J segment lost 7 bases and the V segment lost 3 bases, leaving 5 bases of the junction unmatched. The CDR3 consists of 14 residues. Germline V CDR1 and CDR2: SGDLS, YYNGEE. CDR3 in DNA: TGTGCCAGCAGCGCCAACAGGGGGCTGAACATTCAGTACTTC. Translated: CASSANRGLNIQYF.

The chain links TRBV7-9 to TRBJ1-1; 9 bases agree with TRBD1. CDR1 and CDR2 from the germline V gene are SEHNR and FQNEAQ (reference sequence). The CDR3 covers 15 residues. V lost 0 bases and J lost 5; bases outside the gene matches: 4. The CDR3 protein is CASSLANRGRTEAFF. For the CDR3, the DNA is TGTGCCAGCAGCTTAGCGAACAGGGGGCGTACTGAAGCTTTCTTT.

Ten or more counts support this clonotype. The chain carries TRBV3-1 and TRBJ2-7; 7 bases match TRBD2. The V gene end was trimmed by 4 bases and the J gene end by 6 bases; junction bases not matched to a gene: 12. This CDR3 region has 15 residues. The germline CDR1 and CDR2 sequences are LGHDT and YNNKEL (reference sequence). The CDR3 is CASSLRGGTNLEQYF. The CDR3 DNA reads TGTGCCAGCAGCCTCAGAGGAGGGACTAACCTCGAGCAGTACTTC.

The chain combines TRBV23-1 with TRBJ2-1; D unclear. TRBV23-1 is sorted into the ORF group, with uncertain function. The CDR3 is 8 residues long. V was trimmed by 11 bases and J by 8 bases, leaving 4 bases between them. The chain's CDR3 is CARDEQFF. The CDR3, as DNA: TGCGCCCGTGATGAGCAGTTCTTC.

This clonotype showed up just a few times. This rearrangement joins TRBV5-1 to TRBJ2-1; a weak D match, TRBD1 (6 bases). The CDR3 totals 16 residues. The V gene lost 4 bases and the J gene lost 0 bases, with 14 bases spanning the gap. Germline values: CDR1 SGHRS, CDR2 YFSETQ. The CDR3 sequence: CASSMTTGHSYNEQFF. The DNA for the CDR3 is TGCGCCAGCAGCATGACGACAGGCCACTCCTACAATGAGCAGTTCTTC.

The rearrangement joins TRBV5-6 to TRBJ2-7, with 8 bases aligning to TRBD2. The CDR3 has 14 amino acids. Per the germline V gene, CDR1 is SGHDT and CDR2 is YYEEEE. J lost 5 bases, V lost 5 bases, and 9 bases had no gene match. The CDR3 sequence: CASSPGGEGHEQYF. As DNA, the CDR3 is TGTGCCAGCAGTCCGGGGGGGGAGGGCCACGAGCAGTACTTC.

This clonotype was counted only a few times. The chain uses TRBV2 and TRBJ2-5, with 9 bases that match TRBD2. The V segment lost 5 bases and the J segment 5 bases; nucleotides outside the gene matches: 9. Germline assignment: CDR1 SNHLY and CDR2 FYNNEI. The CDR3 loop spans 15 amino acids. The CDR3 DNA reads TGTGCCAGCAGTCGTTATAGCGGGAGTCCCGAGACCCAGTACTTC. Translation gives CASSRYSGSPETQYF.

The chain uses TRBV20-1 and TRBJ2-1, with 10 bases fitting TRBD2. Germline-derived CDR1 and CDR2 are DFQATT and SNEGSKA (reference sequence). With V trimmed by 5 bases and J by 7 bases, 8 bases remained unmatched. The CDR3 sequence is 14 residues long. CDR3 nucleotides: TGCAGTGCTGAAATAGCGGGGGGTCAGAATGAGCAGTTCTTC. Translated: CSAEIAGGQNEQFF.

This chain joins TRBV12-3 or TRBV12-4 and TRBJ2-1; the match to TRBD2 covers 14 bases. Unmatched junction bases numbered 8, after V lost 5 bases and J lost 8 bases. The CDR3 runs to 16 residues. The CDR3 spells CASSPSGTSGSDEQFF. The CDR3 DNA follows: TGTGCCAGCAGTCCTTCCGGGACTAGCGGGAGCGATGAGCAGTTCTTC.

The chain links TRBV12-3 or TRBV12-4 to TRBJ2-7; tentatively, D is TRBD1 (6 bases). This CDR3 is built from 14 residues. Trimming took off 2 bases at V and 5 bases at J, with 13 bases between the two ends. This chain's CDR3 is CASSLYFNRDEQYF. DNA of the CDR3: TGTGCCAGCAGTTTATATTTTAACAGGGACGAGCAGTACTTC.

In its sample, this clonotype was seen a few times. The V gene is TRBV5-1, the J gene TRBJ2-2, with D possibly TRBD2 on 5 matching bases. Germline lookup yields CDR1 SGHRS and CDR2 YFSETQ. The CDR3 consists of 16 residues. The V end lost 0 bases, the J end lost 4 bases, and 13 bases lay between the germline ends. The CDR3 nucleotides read TGCGCCAGCAGCTTGGAGCCGGGATCGGCCACCGGGGAGCTGTTTTTT. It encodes CASSLEPGSATGELFF.

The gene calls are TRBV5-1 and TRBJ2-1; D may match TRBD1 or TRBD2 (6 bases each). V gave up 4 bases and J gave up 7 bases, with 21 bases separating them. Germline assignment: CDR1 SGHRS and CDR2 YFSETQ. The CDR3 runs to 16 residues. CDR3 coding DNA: TGCGCCAGCAGCCATAGGCATGGGGGGCCGGAGAATGAGCAGTTCTTC. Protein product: CASSHRHGGPENEQFF.

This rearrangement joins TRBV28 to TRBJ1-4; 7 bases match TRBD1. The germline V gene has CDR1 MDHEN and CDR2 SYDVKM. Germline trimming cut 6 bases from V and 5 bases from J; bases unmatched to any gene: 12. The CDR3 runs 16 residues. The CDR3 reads CASRNREGAVNEKLFF. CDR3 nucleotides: TGTGCCAGCAGGAACCGGGAGGGGGCCGTGAATGAAAAACTGTTTTTT.

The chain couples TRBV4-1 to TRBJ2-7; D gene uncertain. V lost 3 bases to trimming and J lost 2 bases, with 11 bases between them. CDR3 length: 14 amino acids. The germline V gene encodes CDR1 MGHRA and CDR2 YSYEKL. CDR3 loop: CASSHYGGPYEQYF. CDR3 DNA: TGCGCCAGCAGCCATTATGGCGGTCCCTACGAGCAGTACTTC.

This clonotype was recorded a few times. In nucleotides, the CDR3 is TGCAGTGCCCCGAGGTCAGGGAGCGATACGCAGTATTTT. Protein sequence: CSAPRSGSDTQYF. The chain links TRBV20-1 to TRBJ2-3; D could derive from TRBD1 or TRBD2 (5 bases each). The CDR3 has 13 amino acids. The germline CDR1 and CDR2 sequences are DFQATT and SNEGSKA (reference sequence). V was pared by 6 bases and J by 6 bases, with 16 bases between.

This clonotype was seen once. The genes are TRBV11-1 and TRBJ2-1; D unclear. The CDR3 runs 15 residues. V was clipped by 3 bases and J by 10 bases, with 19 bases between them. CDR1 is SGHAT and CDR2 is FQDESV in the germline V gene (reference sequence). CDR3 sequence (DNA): TGTGCCAGCAGCTTGGTCCCGGACCAAAAGGAGGAGCAGTTCTTC. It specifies CASSLVPDQKEEQFF.

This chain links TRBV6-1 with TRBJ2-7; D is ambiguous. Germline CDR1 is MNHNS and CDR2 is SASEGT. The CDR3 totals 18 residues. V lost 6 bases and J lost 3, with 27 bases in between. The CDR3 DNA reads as TGTGCCAGCAGCCCCAAGGTGGGTTTCGGGCCAGCACTCTACGAGCAGTACTTC. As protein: CASSPKVGFGPALYEQYF.

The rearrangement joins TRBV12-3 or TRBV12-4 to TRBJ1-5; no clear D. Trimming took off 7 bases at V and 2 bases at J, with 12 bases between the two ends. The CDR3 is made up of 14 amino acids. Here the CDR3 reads CASTLGSGNQPQHF. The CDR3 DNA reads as TGTGCCAGCACCTTGGGGAGTGGCAATCAGCCCCAGCATTTT.

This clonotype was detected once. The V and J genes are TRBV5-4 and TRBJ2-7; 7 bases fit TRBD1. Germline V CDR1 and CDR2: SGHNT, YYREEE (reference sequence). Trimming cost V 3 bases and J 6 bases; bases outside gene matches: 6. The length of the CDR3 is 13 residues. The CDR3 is CASSSTGAGEQYF. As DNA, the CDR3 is TGTGCCAGCAGCTCAACAGGGGCCGGCGAGCAGTACTTC. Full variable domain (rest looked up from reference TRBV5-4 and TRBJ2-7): ETGVTQSPTHLIKTRGQQVTLRCSSQSGHNTVSWYQQALGQGPQFIFQYYREEENGRGNFPPRFSGLQFPNYSSELNVNALELDDSALYLCASSSTGAGEQYFGPGTRLTVT.

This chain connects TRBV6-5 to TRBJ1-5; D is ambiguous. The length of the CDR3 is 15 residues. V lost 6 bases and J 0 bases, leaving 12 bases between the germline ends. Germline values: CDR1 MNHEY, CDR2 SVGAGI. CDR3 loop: CASRPSQPSNQPQHF. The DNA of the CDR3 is TGTGCCAGCAGACCTAGCCAGCCTAGCAATCAGCCCCAGCATTTT.

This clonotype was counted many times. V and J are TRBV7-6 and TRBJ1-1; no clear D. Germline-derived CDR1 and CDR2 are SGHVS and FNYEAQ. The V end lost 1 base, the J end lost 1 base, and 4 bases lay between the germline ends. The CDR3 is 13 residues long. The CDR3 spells CASSLGSNTEAFF. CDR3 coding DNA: TGTGCCAGCAGCTTAGGATCGAACACTGAAGCTTTCTTT. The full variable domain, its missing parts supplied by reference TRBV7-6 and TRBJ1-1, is GAGVSQSPRYKVTKRGQDVALRCDPISGHVSLYWYRQALGQGPEFLTYFNYEAQQDKSGLPNDRFSAERPEGSISTLTIQRTEQRDSAMYRCASSLGSNTEAFFGQGTRLTVV.

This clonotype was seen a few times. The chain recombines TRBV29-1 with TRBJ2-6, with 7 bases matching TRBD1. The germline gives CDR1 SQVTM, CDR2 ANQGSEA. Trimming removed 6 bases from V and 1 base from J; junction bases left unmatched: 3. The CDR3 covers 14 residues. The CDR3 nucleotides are TGCAGCGTAACACAGGGGTCTGGGGCCAACGTCCTGACTTTC. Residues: CSVTQGSGANVLTF. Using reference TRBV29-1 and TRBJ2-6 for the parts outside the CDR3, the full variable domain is SAVISQKPSRDICQRGTSLTIQCQVDSQVTMMFWYRQQPGQSLTLIATANQGSEATYESGFVIDKFPISRPNLTFSTLTVSNMSPEDSSIYLCSVTQGSGANVLTFGAGSRLTVL.

Written as DNA, the CDR3 is TGCAGTGCTAGAGACCCAGATGGGGGGTACAATGAGCAGTTCTTC. Its translation: CSARDPDGGYNEQFF. The chain recombines TRBV20-1 with TRBJ2-1; TRBD2 might be the D (6 bases). Germline V gives CDR1 DFQATT, CDR2 SNEGSKA (reference sequence). This CDR3 has 15 amino acids. V dropped 0 bases and J dropped 4 bases, with 13 bases sitting between them.

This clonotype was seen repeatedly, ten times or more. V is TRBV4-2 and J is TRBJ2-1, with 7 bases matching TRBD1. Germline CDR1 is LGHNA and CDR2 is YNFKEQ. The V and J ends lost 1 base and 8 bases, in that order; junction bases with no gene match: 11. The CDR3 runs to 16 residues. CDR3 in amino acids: CASSQVNKGGADEQFF. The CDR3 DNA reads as TGTGCCAGCAGCCAAGTAAATAAAGGGGGCGCAGATGAGCAGTTCTTC.

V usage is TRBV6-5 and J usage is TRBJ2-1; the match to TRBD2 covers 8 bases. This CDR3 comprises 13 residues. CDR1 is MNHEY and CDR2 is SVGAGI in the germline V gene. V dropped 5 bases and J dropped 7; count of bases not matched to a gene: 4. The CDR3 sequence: CASSQPGGNEQFF. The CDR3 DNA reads TGTGCCAGCAGTCAACCGGGAGGGAATGAGCAGTTCTTC.